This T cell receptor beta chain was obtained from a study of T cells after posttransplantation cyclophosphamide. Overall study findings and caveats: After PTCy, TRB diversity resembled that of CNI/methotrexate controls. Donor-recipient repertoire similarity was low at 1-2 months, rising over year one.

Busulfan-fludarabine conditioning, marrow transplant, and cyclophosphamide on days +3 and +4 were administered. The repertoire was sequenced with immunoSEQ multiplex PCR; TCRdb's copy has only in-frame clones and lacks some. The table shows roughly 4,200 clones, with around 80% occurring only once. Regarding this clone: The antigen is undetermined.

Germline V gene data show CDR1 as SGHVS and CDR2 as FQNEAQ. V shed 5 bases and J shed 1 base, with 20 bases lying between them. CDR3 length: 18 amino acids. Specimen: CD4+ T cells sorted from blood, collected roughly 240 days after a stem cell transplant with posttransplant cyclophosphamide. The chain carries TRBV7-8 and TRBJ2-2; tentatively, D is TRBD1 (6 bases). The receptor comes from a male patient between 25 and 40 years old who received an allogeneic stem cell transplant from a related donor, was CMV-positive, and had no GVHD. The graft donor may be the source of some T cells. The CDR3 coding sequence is TGTGCCAGCAGCCCAGGGTTCGGACAGAACTTGAACACCGGGGAGCTGTTTTTT. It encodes CASSPGFGQNLNTGELFF.